This entry is about one T cell receptor (beta chain). Its target is unknown. Although they were nominally healthy when sampled, donors likely had unrecorded immune exposures. PCR was performed using 60 Vbeta and 13 Jbeta primers. Sequenced by immunoSEQ multiplex PCR; TCRdb stores in-frame clones only, minus some. Among about 160,000 clones listed, roughly 80% were seen once. V dropped 2 bases and J dropped 6; count of bases not matched to a gene: 17. Per germline, CDR1 WSHSY and CDR2 SAAADI. The CDR3 runs to 18 residues. These data come from a study of cytomegalovirus exposure and HLA in healthy donors. Whole-study results and caveats: Specificity for CMV antigens was confirmed in vitro for three of the CMV-associated chains. Whilst most TCR sequences proved rare, a subset of public TCRs occurred across many donors.

This clonotype originated in a man between 45 and 60 years old in good health and CMV-seropositive. Sequences were obtained from PBMCs. V usage is TRBV10-2 and J usage is TRBJ1-2; 8 nucleotides line up with TRBD1. The CDR3 region has the DNA TGCGCCAGCAGTGAGACCCCGTGGCTACGGGACAGGCTCGATGGCTACACCTTC. It encodes CASSETPWLRDRLDGYTF.